The clone carrying this T cell receptor beta chain came up many times. The sample comes from a study of regulatory T cells in long-lasting Graves disease. In the study overall: For a period under 3 months, newly diagnosed Graves' patients had taken antithyroid drugs.

iRepertoire HTBI primers and Arm-PCR of CDR3 regions built TCR beta libraries. MiXCR was run by TCRdb on the multiplex PCR reads, yielding one entry per CDR3 protein. The sample carries roughly 530,000 distinct CDR3 sequences, roughly 15% recorded once. Time point denoted: newly diagnosed GD, antithyroid drugs for less than 3 months. PBMC RNA was the source of the TCR library. From each patient, roughly 9 milliliters of peripheral blood was drawn and collected into an EDTA anticoagulant tube. The germline V gene has CDR1 SNHLY and CDR2 FYNNEI. V was clipped by 6 bases and J by 8 bases, with 17 bases between them. This CDR3 is 14 amino acids long. This sample was also put to use in a study of T cells in Graves' hyperthyroidism and ophthalmopathy. Per that paper: No ophthalmopathy progression within 18 months constituted stable Graves' hyperthyroidism. First-round RT-PCR of the TCR CDR3 relied on the HTBI primer set.

The chain recombines TRBV2 with TRBJ2-1; no firm D call. The sequenced sample was peripheral blood mononuclear cells (PBMCs), obtained at new diagnosis, from a patient treated with antithyroid drugs. The sequence came from a woman aged 40 to 65 with Graves disease. CDR3 region: CASSYVLEWDEQFF. The DNA of the CDR3 is TGTGCCAGCAGCTACGTACTCGAATGGGATGAGCAGTTCTTC.